The T cell receptor (beta chain) under discussion was sequenced for a study of cytomegalovirus exposure and HLA in healthy donors. Study-wide results and caveats: Previously analyzed data showed that most TCR beta V segments were productive at a frequency of about 87% or about 30%. Indistinguishability led to the exclusion of some V segments, TRBV6-2 and TRBV6-3 included. Using a false discovery rate of 0.05, a later analysis showed that fewer than 20,000 TCR beta sequences were associated with HLA alleles. A few of the chains that were CMV-associated were confirmed in vitro to be specific for CMV antigens.

Trimming took off 2 bases at V and 2 bases at J, with 14 bases between the two ends. Germline CDR1 is SGHRS and CDR2 is YFSETQ. The CDR3 runs 16 residues. Concerning this clone itself: Its antigen is as yet unknown.

The PCR employed 60 Vbeta primers together with 13 Jbeta primers. Clones were sequenced by immunoSEQ multiplex PCR, and TCRdb holds only the in-frame ones, with some missing. The sample consists of hundreds of thousands of clones, 80% to 90% of them appearing once. The TCR originated in a man aged 25-45 years in good health and CMV-seronegative. This sequence joins TRBV5-1 and TRBJ2-1; D ambiguous. Sequencing was performed on PBMCs. In DNA form, the CDR3 reads TGCGCCAGCAGCTTCCGCCAAAGAGTCACCTACAATGAGCAGTTCTTC. It yields the protein CASSFRQRVTYNEQFF.